The 15 T cell receptor beta chains below all came from one sample that was sequenced in a study of spatial heterogeneity in lung cancer. Points from the study as a whole: Tumor mutation counts were tracked by expanded intratumoral alpha and beta TCR counts.

One entry per CDR3 protein, called by TCRdb with MiXCR from the 5' RACE reads. The sample records roughly 10,000 distinct CDR3 sequences, approximately 8% being singletons. These receptors have no identified antigens. Time point indicated: sample taken at primary tumor resection. The specimen comprised lung tumor tissue, sampled at surgery. Receptors originate from a female donor with early-stage non-small cell lung cancer.

This clonotype was counted only a few times. V is TRBV30 and J is TRBJ1-1; 7 bases are shared with TRBD1. This CDR3 contains 14 residues. The ends lost 2 bases at V and 0 bases at J; junction bases unmatched: 3. CDR1 and CDR2 from the germline V gene are GTSNPN and SVGIG (reference sequence). The CDR3 nucleotides are TGTGCCTGGAGTCCAGGACAGGTGAACACTGAAGCTTTCTTT. This sequence encodes CAWSPGQVNTEAFF.

This clonotype was detected ten times or more. J is TRBJ2-3 and V is TRBV20-1; a weak D match, TRBD2 (5 bases). Germline values: CDR1 DFQATT, CDR2 SNEGSKA (reference sequence). Trimming cost V 6 bases and J 0 bases, with 13 bases left between them. The CDR3 is 14 residues long. CDR3 loop: CSASGAGSTDTQYF. CDR3 in DNA: TGCAGTGCCAGCGGAGCAGGCAGCACAGATACGCAGTATTTT.

This clonotype was observed at least ten times. This sequence joins TRBV30 and TRBJ2-5; D possibly corresponds to TRBD2 (6 bases). Germline CDR1 GTSNPN, CDR2 SVGIG (reference sequence). The CDR3 extends over 12 amino acids. Between the trimmed V and J ends, which lost 7 bases and 5 bases, there was a span of 14 bases. The CDR3 region has the DNA TGTGCCTCCGGACTATCACTGGAGACCCAGTACTTC. Translating gives CASGLSLETQYF.

This clonotype is judged medium-sized. V usage is TRBV11-2 and J usage is TRBJ2-1; 7 nucleotides match TRBD1. This CDR3 region has 15 residues. The V gene's germline CDR1 is SGHAT and CDR2 FQNNGV. V shed 4 bases, J shed 7 bases, and the junction held 10 bases outside the gene matches. CDR3 loop: CASSSAWTGGNEQFF. The CDR3 nucleotides are TGTGCCAGCAGCTCGGCGTGGACAGGCGGGAATGAGCAGTTCTTC.

This clonotype appeared many times. This chain joins TRBV7-8 and TRBJ2-2; a weak D match, TRBD2 (6 bases). The CDR3 runs to 14 residues. Trimming took 3 bases from V and 5 from J, leaving 10 bases between them. The germline V gene has CDR1 SGHVS and CDR2 FQNEAQ. In DNA, the CDR3 is TGTGCCAGCAGCTTGACTAGTCTAACCGGGGAGCTGTTTTTT. Protein sequence: CASSLTSLTGELFF.

This clonotype was detected ten times or more. The V call is TRBV4-1, the J call TRBJ2-1; D unclear. The V and J ends lost 0 bases and 9 bases respectively, with 9 bases between them. The CDR3 length is 13 residues. Germline V lookup: CDR1 MGHRA, CDR2 YSYEKL. CDR3 bases: TGCGCCAGCAGCCAAGACCCGTTTGGTGAGCAGTTCTTC. Amino acid sequence: CASSQDPFGEQFF.

This clonotype is medium-sized within its sample. The genes are TRBV20-1 and TRBJ2-7; D may be TRBD1 (6 bases). CDR1 DFQATT and CDR2 SNEGSKA come from the germline V gene (reference sequence). The V end was cut by 5 bases, the J end by 1 base, with 15 bases between. This CDR3 region has 14 residues. The CDR3 nucleotides are TGCAGTGCTGAGAGGGGGATGAATTCCTACGAGCAGTACTTC. Translation: CSAERGMNSYEQYF.

This clonotype was counted ten times or more. V is TRBV20-1 and J is TRBJ2-1; a possible D gene is TRBD2 (5 bases). The CDR3 runs to 14 residues. Germline CDR1 and CDR2: DFQATT and SNEGSKA (reference sequence). Trimming removed 5 bases at V and 6 bases at J, with 17 bases between. CDR3 sequence reads: CSAYWSGRSNEQFF. In DNA form, the CDR3 reads TGCAGTGCTTATTGGTCGGGGAGAAGCAATGAGCAGTTCTTC.

The table lists this clonotype with a few counts. This rearrangement joins TRBV7-2 to TRBJ1-5; D ambiguous. Germline-derived CDR1 and CDR2 are SGHTA and FQGNSA. Trimming stripped 5 bases from V and 9 bases from J, with 14 bases between. The CDR3 is 13 residues long. The CDR3 nucleotides are TGTGCCAGCAGCCGACGGACCGACGGGCCCCAGCATTTT. Protein: CASSRRTDGPQHF.

This rearrangement joins TRBV11-2 to TRBJ2-1; D ambiguous. The V end lost 2 bases, the J end lost 3 bases, and 11 bases lay between the germline ends. Germline CDR1 reads SGHAT; CDR2 reads FQNNGV. This CDR3 is built from 15 residues. Here the CDR3 reads CASSLTARNYNEQFF. CDR3 in DNA: TGTGCCAGCAGCTTAACGGCAAGGAACTACAATGAGCAGTTCTTC.

This clonotype was observed many times. The chain couples TRBV14 to TRBJ2-3; possibly TRBD1 for D (6 bases). The CDR3 is made up of 15 amino acids. Germline V lookup: CDR1 SGHDN, CDR2 FVKESK. V was shortened by 3 bases and J by 0 bases, with 10 bases between the two germline ends. The CDR3 DNA is TGTGCCAGCAGCCATCGACAGGCTAGCACAGATACGCAGTATTTT. The encoded protein is CASSHRQASTDTQYF. The variable domain in full, with the rest retrieved from reference TRBV14 and TRBJ2-3, is EAGVTQFPSHSVIEKGQTVTLRCDPISGHDNLYWYRRVMGKEIKFLLHFVKESKQDESGMPNNRFLAERTGGTYSTLKVQPAELEDSGVYFCASSHRQASTDTQYFGPGTRLTVL.

This clonotype was seen at least ten times. The CDR3 DNA reads as TGTGCCAGCAGCGTACTTGCTAGCGGGGGGAGCTCCTACAATGAGCAGTTCTTC. Encoded protein: CASSVLASGGSSYNEQFF. The chain joins TRBV9 to TRBJ2-1, with TRBD2 matching over 11 bases. Germline V lookup: CDR1 SGDLS, CDR2 YYNGEE. J was trimmed by 0 bases and V by 1 base; bases with no gene match: 6. The CDR3 has 18 amino acids. The full variable domain, in which reference TRBV9 and TRBJ2-1 provide the parts outside the CDR3, is DSGVTQTPKHLITATGQRVTLRCSPRSGDLSVYWYQQSLDQGLQFLIQYYNGEERAKGNILERFSAQQFPDLHSELNLSSLELGDSALYFCASSVLASGGSSYNEQFFGPGTRLTVL.

Ten or more counts support this clonotype. This chain joins TRBV6-5 and TRBJ1-6; D is unresolved. The V gene's germline CDR1 is MNHEY and CDR2 SVGAGI. This CDR3 contains 17 residues. V was shortened by 2 bases and J by 0 bases, with 11 bases between the two germline ends. CDR3 DNA: TGTGCCAGCAGTTACGTGAGGAAGAGCTCCTATAATTCACCCCTCCACTTT. Its translation is CASSYVRKSSYNSPLHF.

This clonotype has at least ten counts. The chain links TRBV28 to TRBJ2-7; unclear D gene. CDR3 length: 12 amino acids. Trimming removed 3 bases from V and 3 bases from J, with 6 bases in between. Germline V CDR1 and CDR2: MDHEN, SYDVKM. The CDR3 DNA follows: TGTGCCAGCAGTTTCCAGAACTACGAGCAGTACTTC. Translating it yields CASSFQNYEQYF.

This clonotype appeared many times. The chain joins TRBV9 to TRBJ2-5; TRBD2 might be the D (6 bases). Trimming removed 0 bases from V and 3 bases from J, with 9 bases in between. CDR3 size: 14 residues. Germline V gene lookup returns CDR1 SGDLS and CDR2 YYNGEE. The CDR3 is CASSVEASEETQYF. Here the CDR3 DNA reads TGTGCCAGCAGCGTAGAGGCTAGCGAAGAGACCCAGTACTTC.